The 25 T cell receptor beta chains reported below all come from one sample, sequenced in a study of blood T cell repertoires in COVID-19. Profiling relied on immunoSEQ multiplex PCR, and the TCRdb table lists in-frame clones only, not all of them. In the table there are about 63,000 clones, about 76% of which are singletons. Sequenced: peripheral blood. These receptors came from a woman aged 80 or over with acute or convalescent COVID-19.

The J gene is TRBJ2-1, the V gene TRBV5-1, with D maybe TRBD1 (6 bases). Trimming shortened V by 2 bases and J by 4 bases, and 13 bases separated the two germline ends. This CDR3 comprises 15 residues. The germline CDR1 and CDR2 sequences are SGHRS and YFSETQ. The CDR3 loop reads CASSLLGQTYNEQFF. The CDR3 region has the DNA TGCGCCAGCAGCTTACTCGGACAGACTTACAATGAGCAGTTCTTC.

CDR3 sequence: CASSGTTRNQPQHF. CDR3 coding DNA: TGTGCCAGCAGTGGGACAACGCGTAATCAGCCCCAGCATTTT. The chain carries TRBV6-6 and TRBJ1-5, with D possibly matching TRBD1 (6 bases). CDR1 and CDR2 from the germline V gene are MNHNY and SVGAGI (reference sequence). The CDR3 totals 14 residues. V lost 5 bases, J lost 4 bases, and 12 bases lay in between.

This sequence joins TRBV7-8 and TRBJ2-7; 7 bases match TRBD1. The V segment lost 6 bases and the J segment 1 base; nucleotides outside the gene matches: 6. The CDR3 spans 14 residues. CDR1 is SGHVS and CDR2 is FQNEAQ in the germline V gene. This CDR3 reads CASRTGSASYEQYF. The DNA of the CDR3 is TGTGCCAGCAGGACAGGGTCAGCTTCCTACGAGCAGTACTTC.

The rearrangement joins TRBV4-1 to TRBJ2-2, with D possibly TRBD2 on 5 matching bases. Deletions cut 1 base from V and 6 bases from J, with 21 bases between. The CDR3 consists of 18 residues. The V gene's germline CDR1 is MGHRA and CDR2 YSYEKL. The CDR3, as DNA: TGCGCCAGCAGCCAAGTCCCTTACGCGGAATTGAGGGCCGGGGAGCTGTTTTTT. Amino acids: CASSQVPYAELRAGELFF.

The CDR3 region is CGLIGGERYNSPLHF. For the CDR3, the DNA is TGTGGTTTAATTGGGGGGGAGCGCTATAATTCACCCCTCCACTTT. V and J are TRBV10-3 and TRBJ1-6; D might be TRBD1 (5 bases). The CDR3 runs 15 residues. Germline values: CDR1 ENHRY, CDR2 SYGVKD.

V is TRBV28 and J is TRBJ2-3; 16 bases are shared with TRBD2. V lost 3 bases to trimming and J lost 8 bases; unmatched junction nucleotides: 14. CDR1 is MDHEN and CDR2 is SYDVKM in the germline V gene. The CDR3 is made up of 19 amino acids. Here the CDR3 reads CASSFFTGTSGRASGTQYF. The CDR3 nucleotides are TGTGCCAGCAGTTTTTTCACCGGGACTAGCGGGAGGGCCTCGGGTACGCAGTATTTT.

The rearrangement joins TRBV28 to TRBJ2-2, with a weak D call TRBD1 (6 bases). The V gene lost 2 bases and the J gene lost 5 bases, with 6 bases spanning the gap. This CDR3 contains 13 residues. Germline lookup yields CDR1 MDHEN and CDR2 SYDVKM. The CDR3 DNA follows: TGTGCCAGCAGTTTAACAGGGACCGGGGAGCTGTTTTTT. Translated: CASSLTGTGELFF.

CDR3 DNA: TGCGCCAGCAGCGAACAGGGACAGGGGAATGAAAAACTGTTTTTT. Protein sequence: CASSEQGQGNEKLFF. V is TRBV5-1 and J is TRBJ1-4; 10 bases match TRBD1. J lost 5 bases, V lost 4 bases, and 5 bases had no gene match. CDR3 length: 15 amino acids. The germline CDR1 and CDR2 sequences are SGHRS and YFSETQ.

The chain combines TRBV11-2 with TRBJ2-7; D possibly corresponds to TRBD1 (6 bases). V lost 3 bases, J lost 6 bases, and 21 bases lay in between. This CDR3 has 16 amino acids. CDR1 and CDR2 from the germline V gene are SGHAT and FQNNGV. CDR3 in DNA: TGTGCCAGCAGCTTCAGTAGCCAGCGACAGGCCACCGAGCAGTACTTC. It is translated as CASSFSSQRQATEQYF.

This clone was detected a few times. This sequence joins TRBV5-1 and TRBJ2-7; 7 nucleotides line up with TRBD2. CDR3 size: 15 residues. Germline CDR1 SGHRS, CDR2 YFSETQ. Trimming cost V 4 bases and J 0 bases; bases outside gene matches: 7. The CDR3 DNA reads TGCGCCAGCAGCCTCGATCCTAGCGGCTCCTACGAGCAGTACTTC. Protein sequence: CASSLDPSGSYEQYF.

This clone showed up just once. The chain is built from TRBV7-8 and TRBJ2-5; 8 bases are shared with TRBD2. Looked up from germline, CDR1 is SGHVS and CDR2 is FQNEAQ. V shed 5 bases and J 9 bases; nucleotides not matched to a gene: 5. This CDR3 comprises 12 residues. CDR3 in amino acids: CASSPRGGSQYF. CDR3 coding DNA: TGTGCCAGCAGCCCCCGGGGGGGGTCCCAGTACTTC.

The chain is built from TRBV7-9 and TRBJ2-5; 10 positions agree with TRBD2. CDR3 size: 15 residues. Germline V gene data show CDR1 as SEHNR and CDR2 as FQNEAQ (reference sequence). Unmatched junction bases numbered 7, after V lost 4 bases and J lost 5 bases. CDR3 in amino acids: CASSWTSGGGETQYF. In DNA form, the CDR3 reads TGTGCCAGCAGCTGGACTAGCGGAGGAGGGGAGACCCAGTACTTC.

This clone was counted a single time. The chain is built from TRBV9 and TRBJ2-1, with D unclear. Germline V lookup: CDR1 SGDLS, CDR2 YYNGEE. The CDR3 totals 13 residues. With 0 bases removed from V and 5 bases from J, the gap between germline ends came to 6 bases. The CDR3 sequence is CASSVVADNEQFF. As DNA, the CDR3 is TGTGCCAGCAGCGTAGTGGCGGACAATGAGCAGTTCTTC. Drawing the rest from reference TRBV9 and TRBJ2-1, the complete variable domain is DSGVTQTPKHLITATGQRVTLRCSPRSGDLSVYWYQQSLDQGLQFLIQYYNGEERAKGNILERFSAQQFPDLHSELNLSSLELGDSALYFCASSVVADNEQFFGPGTRLTVL.

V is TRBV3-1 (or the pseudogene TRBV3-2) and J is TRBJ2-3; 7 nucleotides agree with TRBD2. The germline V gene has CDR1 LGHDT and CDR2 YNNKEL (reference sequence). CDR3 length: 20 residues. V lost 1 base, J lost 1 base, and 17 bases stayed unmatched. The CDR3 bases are TGTGCCAGCAGCCAAGCTTCGAGCTCTTGGGGCGGGAGTCGCACAGATACGCAGTATTTT. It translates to CASSQASSSWGGSRTDTQYF.

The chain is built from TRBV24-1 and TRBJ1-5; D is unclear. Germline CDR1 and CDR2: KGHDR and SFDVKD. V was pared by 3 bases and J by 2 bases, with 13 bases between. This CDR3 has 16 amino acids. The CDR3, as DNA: TGTGCCACCAGTGATCCCTCCGAGGGTCGCAATCAGCCCCAGCATTTT. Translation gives CATSDPSEGRNQPQHF.

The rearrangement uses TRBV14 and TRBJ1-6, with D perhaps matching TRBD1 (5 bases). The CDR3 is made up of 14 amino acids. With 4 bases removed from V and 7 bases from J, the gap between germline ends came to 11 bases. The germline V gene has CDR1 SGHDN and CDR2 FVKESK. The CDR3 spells CASSRGPGNSPLHF. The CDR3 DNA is TGTGCCAGCAGCCGGGGCCCAGGGAATTCACCCCTCCACTTT.

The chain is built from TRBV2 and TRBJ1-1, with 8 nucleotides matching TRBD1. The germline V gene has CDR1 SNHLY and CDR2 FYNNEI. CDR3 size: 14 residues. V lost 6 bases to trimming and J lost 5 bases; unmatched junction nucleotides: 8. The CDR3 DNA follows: TGTGCCAGCAGACCCCGGACAGGGAGGACTGAAGCTTTCTTT. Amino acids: CASRPRTGRTEAFF.

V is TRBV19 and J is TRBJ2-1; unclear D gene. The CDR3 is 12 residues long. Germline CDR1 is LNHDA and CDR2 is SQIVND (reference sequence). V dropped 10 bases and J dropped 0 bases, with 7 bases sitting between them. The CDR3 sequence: CATPSSYNEQFF. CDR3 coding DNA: TGTGCCACCCCGAGCTCCTACAATGAGCAGTTCTTC.

CDR3 sequence: CASSLRAGGFSYNEQFF. The CDR3 nucleotides are TGTGCCAGCAGTTTAAGAGCTGGCGGTTTCTCCTACAATGAGCAGTTCTTC. This chain connects TRBV27 to TRBJ2-1; D remains unclear. The CDR3 spans 17 residues. V lost 2 bases to trimming and J lost 0 bases, with 14 bases between them. Germline CDR1 MNHEY, CDR2 SMNVEV (reference sequence).

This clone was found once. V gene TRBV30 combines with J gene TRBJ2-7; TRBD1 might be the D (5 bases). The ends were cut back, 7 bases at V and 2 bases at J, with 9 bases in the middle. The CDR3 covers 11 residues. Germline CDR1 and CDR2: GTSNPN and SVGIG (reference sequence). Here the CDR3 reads CAYVQAYEQYF. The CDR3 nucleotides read TGTGCCTATGTACAGGCCTACGAGCAGTACTTC.

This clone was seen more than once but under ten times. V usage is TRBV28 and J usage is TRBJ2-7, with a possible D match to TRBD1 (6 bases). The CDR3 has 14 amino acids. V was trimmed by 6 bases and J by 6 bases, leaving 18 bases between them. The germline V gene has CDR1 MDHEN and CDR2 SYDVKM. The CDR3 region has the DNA TGTGCCAGCAGGTCACAGGGATCGCTGCGCGAGCAGTACTTC. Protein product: CASRSQGSLREQYF.

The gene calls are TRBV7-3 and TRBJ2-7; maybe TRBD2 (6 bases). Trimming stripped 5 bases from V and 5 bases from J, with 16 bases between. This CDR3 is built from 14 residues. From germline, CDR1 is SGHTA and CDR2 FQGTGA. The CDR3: CASSRYLAPHEQYF. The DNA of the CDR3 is TGTGCCAGCAGCCGTTACCTAGCGCCCCACGAGCAGTACTTC.

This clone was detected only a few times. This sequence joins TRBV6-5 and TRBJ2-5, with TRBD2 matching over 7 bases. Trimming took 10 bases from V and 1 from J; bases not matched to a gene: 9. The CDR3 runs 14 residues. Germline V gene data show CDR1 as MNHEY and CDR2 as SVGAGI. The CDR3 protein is CATLELASQETQYF. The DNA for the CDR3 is TGTGCCACCCTTGAACTAGCGTCCCAAGAGACCCAGTACTTC.

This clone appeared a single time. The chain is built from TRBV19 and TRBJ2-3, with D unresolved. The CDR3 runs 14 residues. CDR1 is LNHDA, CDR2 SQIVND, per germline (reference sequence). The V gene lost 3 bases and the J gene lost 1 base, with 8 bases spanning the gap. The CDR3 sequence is CASSIMWRTDTQYF. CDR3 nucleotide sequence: TGTGCCAGTAGTATTATGTGGCGCACAGATACGCAGTATTTT.

This CDR3 is CASSLEGTRQGRGGNTIYF. DNA for the CDR3: TGTGCCAGCAGCTTGGAGGGGACACGACAGGGGAGAGGTGGAAACACCATATATTTT. The chain has TRBV5-5 and TRBJ1-3; 8 bases are shared with TRBD1. CDR1 and CDR2 from the germline V gene are SGHKS and YYEKEE (reference sequence). Unmatched junction bases numbered 14, after V lost 0 bases and J lost 3 bases. The CDR3 sequence is 19 residues long.